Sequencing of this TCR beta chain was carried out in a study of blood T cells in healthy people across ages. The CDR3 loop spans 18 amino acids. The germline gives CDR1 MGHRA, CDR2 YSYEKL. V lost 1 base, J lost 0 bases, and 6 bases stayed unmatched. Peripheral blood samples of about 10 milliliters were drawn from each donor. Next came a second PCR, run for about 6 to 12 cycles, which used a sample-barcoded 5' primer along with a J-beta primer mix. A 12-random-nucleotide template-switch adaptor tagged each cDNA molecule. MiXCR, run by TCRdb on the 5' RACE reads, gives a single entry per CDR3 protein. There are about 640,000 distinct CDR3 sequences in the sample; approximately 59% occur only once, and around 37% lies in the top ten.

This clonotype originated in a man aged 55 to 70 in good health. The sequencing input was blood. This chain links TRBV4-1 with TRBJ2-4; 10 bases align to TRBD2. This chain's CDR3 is CASSQVSGGLIAKNIQYF. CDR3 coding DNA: TGCGCCAGCAGCCAAGTTAGCGGGGGGCTAATAGCCAAAAACATTCAGTACTTC.